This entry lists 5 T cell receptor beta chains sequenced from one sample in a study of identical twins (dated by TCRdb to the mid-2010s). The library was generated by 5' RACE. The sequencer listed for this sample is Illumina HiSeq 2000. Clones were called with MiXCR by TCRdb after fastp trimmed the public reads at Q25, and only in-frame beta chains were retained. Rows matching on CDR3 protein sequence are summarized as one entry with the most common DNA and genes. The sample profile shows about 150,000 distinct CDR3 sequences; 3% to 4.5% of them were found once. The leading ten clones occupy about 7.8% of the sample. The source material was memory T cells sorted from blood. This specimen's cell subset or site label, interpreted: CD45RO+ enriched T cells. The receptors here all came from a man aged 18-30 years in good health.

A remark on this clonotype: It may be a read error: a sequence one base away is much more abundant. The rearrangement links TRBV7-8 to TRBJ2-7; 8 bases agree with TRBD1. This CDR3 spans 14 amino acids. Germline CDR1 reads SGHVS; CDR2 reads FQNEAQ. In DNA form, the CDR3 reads TGTGCCATCAGCCCAACAGGGGGTAGGTACGAGCAGTACTTC. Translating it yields CAISPTGGRYEQYF.

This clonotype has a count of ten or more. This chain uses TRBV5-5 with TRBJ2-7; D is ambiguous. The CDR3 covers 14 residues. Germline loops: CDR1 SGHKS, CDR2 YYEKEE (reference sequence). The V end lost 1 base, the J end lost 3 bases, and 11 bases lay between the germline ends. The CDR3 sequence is CASSLSHGNYEQYV. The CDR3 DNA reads TGTGCCAGCAGCTTGTCTCACGGAAACTACGAGCAGTACGTC.

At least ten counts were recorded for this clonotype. The CDR3 DNA reads TGTGCCAGCATAGTGGGGGGGAACACTGAAGCTTTCTTT. Translation: CASIVGGNTEAFF. This chain uses TRBV7-9 with TRBJ1-1; TRBD1 is a possible D gene (5 bases). The CDR3 totals 13 residues. Germline lookup yields CDR1 SEHNR and CDR2 FQNEAQ (reference sequence). Between the trimmed V and J ends, which lost 7 bases and 1 base, there was a span of 10 bases.

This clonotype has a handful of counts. The CDR3 reads CAWRSGDRGATGELFF. The DNA for the CDR3 is TGTGCCTGGAGATCAGGGGACAGGGGTGCCACCGGGGAGCTGTTTTTT. The gene calls are TRBV30 and TRBJ2-2; 10 bases match TRBD1. The germline V gene encodes CDR1 GTSNPN and CDR2 SVGIG (reference sequence). V lost 3 bases, J lost 4 bases, and 8 bases stayed unmatched. The CDR3 has 16 residues.

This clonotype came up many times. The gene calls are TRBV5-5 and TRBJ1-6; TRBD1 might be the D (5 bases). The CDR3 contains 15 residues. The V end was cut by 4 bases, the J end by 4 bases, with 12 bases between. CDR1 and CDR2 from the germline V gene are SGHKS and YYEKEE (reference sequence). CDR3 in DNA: TGTGCCAGCAGCCTCCAGGGCACGTATAATTCACCCCTCCACTTT. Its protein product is CASSLQGTYNSPLHF.